One and the same sample provided the 13 T cell receptor beta chains below, sequenced in a study of OX40 agonist ivuxolimab in advanced cancers. Profiled with immunoSEQ multiplex PCR; TCRdb holds only in-frame clones, not every one. Among around 10,000 clones listed, around 78% were seen once. Sequencing was performed on CD4+ or CD8+ T cells sorted from blood, taken in a trial of the OX40 agonist ivuxolimab. Source of these receptors: an adult with an advanced solid tumor such as melanoma, head and neck, liver or kidney cancer.

The chain carries TRBV19 and TRBJ2-7; TRBD1 is a possible D gene (6 bases). CDR1 is LNHDA, CDR2 SQIVND, per germline (reference sequence). V was shortened by 5 bases and J by 2 bases, with 13 bases between the two germline ends. The CDR3 is 14 amino acids. The CDR3 is CASSDWQGTYEQYF. Written as DNA, the CDR3 is TGTGCCAGTAGTGATTGGCAGGGGACCTACGAGCAGTACTTC.

The chain carries TRBV4-2 and TRBJ2-5, with a possible D match to TRBD2 (6 bases). Germline V CDR1 and CDR2: LGHNA, YNFKEQ. Trimming cost V 3 bases and J 2 bases, with 13 bases left between them. The CDR3 is 15 amino acids. CDR3 bases: TGTGCCAGCAGCCATGGGCGGGGCGAGCAAGAGACCCAGTACTTC. Encoded protein: CASSHGRGEQETQYF.

The rearrangement joins TRBV10-2 to TRBJ2-7; D gene unclear. V was pared by 0 bases and J by 8 bases, with 11 bases between. CDR3 length equals 13 residues. From germline, CDR1 is WSHSY and CDR2 SAAADI. In nucleotides, the CDR3 is TGCGCCAGCAGTGAGTCGGCCGCCTATAAGCAGTACTTC. Its protein product is CASSESAAYKQYF.

The V and J genes are TRBV9 and TRBJ2-1; 8 bases are shared with TRBD1. Germline CDR1 and CDR2: SGDLS and YYNGEE. The J segment lost 0 bases and the V segment lost 4 bases, leaving 6 bases of the junction unmatched. CDR3 length: 16 amino acids. Here the CDR3 DNA reads TGTGCCAGCAGCCCAGGGGGCGACAGCTCCTACAATGAGCAGTTCTTC. This encodes CASSPGGDSSYNEQFF.

This chain connects TRBV5-1 to TRBJ1-3; D not certain. This CDR3 has 13 amino acids. Germline lookup yields CDR1 SGHRS and CDR2 YFSETQ. V was cut by 0 bases and J by 7 bases, with 8 bases left in between. The CDR3 DNA reads as TGCGCCAGCAGCTTGGAAACTCTCAACACCATATATTTT. This codes for CASSLETLNTIYF.

This clone was found once. V is TRBV19 and J is TRBJ2-5; 8 bases match TRBD1. V shed 6 bases, J shed 1 base, and the junction held 7 bases outside the gene matches. CDR1 is LNHDA and CDR2 is SQIVND in the germline V gene (reference sequence). This CDR3 spans 15 amino acids. As DNA, the CDR3 is TGTGCCAGTAGGGAAATGACAGGGGCCCAAGAGACCCAGTACTTC. It is translated as CASREMTGAQETQYF.

J is TRBJ1-5 and V is TRBV5-8; no firm D call. V was cut by 4 bases and J by 4 bases, with 12 bases left in between. The CDR3 is 14 residues long. CDR1 SGHTS and CDR2 YDEGEE come from the germline V gene. Here the CDR3 reads CASSPRRVNQPQHF. For the CDR3, the DNA is TGTGCCAGCAGCCCTAGGCGGGTTAATCAGCCCCAGCATTTT. Full variable domain (outside the CDR3, taken from reference TRBV5-8 and TRBJ1-5): EAGVTQSPTHLIKTRGQQATLRCSPISGHTSVYWYQQALGLGLQFLLWYDEGEERNRGNFPPRFSGRQFPNYSSELNVNALELEDSALYLCASSPRRVNQPQHFGDGTRLSIL.

The sample holds one count of this clone. The genes are TRBV7-3 and TRBJ2-2; weak D call: TRBD1 (6 bases). The germline V gene encodes CDR1 SGHTA and CDR2 FQGTGA. With 5 bases removed from V and 4 bases from J, the gap between germline ends came to 11 bases. The CDR3 is 14 residues long. The CDR3 DNA reads as TGTGCCAGCAGCCCCTTAGGGGGCACCGGGGAGCTGTTTTTT. Translation: CASSPLGGTGELFF.

The rearrangement uses TRBV5-4 and TRBJ2-5, with TRBD1 matching over 8 bases. The ends lost 3 bases at V and 4 bases at J; junction bases unmatched: 8. Per germline, CDR1 SGHNT and CDR2 YYREEE (reference sequence). The CDR3 runs to 15 residues. CDR3 amino acids: CASSYPMQGAETQYF. CDR3 bases: TGTGCCAGCAGCTACCCAATGCAGGGGGCAGAGACCCAGTACTTC. Based on the CDR3 plus reference TRBV5-4 and TRBJ2-5, the full variable domain is ETGVTQSPTHLIKTRGQQVTLRCSSQSGHNTVSWYQQALGQGPQFIFQYYREEENGRGNFPPRFSGLQFPNYSSELNVNALELDDSALYLCASSYPMQGAETQYFGPGTRLLVL.

The chain links TRBV29-1 to TRBJ1-2; tentative D call: TRBD1 (6 bases). V was clipped by 3 bases and J by 0 bases, with 11 bases between them. The CDR3 contains 14 residues. Germline loops: CDR1 SQVTM, CDR2 ANQGSEA. The CDR3 sequence: CSVEGGRTNYGYTF. CDR3 in DNA: TGCAGCGTTGAGGGGGGCCGGACTAACTATGGCTACACCTTC.

This chain links TRBV7-3 with TRBJ2-5; 7 positions match TRBD1. CDR3 length equals 15 residues. CDR1 is SGHTA, CDR2 FQGTGA, per germline. The V and J ends lost 2 bases and 1 base, in that order; junction bases with no gene match: 4. CDR3 sequence: CASSLPDRTQETQYF. CDR3 nucleotides: TGTGCCAGCAGCTTACCGGACAGGACCCAAGAGACCCAGTACTTC.

The J gene is TRBJ2-2, the V gene TRBV7-9; D is perhaps TRBD1 or TRBD2 (5 bases each). Deletions cut 5 bases from V and 0 bases from J, with 16 bases between. Looked up from germline, CDR1 is SEHNR and CDR2 is FQNEAQ (reference sequence). This CDR3 has 17 amino acids. CDR3 DNA: TGTGCCAGCAGCCCTCCGATGGGGGATCCGAACACCGGGGAGCTGTTTTTT. It is translated as CASSPPMGDPNTGELFF.

DNA of the CDR3: TGTGCCAGCAGCTTAACCGGGCGGGGGGCCGGGGAGCTGTTTTTT. This translates into CASSLTGRGAGELFF. The V gene is TRBV7-2, the J gene TRBJ2-2, with TRBD2 identical over 8 bases. The ends lost 2 bases at V and 6 bases at J; junction bases unmatched: 5. Germline V CDR1 and CDR2: SGHTA, FQGNSA. The CDR3 consists of 15 residues. Complete variable domain (other parts from reference TRBV7-2 and TRBJ2-2): GAGVSQSPSNKVTEKGKDVELRCDPISGHTALYWYRQSLGQGLEFLIYFQGNSAPDKSGLPSDRFSAERTGGSVSTLTIQRTQQEDSAVYLCASSLTGRGAGELFFGEGSRLTVL.